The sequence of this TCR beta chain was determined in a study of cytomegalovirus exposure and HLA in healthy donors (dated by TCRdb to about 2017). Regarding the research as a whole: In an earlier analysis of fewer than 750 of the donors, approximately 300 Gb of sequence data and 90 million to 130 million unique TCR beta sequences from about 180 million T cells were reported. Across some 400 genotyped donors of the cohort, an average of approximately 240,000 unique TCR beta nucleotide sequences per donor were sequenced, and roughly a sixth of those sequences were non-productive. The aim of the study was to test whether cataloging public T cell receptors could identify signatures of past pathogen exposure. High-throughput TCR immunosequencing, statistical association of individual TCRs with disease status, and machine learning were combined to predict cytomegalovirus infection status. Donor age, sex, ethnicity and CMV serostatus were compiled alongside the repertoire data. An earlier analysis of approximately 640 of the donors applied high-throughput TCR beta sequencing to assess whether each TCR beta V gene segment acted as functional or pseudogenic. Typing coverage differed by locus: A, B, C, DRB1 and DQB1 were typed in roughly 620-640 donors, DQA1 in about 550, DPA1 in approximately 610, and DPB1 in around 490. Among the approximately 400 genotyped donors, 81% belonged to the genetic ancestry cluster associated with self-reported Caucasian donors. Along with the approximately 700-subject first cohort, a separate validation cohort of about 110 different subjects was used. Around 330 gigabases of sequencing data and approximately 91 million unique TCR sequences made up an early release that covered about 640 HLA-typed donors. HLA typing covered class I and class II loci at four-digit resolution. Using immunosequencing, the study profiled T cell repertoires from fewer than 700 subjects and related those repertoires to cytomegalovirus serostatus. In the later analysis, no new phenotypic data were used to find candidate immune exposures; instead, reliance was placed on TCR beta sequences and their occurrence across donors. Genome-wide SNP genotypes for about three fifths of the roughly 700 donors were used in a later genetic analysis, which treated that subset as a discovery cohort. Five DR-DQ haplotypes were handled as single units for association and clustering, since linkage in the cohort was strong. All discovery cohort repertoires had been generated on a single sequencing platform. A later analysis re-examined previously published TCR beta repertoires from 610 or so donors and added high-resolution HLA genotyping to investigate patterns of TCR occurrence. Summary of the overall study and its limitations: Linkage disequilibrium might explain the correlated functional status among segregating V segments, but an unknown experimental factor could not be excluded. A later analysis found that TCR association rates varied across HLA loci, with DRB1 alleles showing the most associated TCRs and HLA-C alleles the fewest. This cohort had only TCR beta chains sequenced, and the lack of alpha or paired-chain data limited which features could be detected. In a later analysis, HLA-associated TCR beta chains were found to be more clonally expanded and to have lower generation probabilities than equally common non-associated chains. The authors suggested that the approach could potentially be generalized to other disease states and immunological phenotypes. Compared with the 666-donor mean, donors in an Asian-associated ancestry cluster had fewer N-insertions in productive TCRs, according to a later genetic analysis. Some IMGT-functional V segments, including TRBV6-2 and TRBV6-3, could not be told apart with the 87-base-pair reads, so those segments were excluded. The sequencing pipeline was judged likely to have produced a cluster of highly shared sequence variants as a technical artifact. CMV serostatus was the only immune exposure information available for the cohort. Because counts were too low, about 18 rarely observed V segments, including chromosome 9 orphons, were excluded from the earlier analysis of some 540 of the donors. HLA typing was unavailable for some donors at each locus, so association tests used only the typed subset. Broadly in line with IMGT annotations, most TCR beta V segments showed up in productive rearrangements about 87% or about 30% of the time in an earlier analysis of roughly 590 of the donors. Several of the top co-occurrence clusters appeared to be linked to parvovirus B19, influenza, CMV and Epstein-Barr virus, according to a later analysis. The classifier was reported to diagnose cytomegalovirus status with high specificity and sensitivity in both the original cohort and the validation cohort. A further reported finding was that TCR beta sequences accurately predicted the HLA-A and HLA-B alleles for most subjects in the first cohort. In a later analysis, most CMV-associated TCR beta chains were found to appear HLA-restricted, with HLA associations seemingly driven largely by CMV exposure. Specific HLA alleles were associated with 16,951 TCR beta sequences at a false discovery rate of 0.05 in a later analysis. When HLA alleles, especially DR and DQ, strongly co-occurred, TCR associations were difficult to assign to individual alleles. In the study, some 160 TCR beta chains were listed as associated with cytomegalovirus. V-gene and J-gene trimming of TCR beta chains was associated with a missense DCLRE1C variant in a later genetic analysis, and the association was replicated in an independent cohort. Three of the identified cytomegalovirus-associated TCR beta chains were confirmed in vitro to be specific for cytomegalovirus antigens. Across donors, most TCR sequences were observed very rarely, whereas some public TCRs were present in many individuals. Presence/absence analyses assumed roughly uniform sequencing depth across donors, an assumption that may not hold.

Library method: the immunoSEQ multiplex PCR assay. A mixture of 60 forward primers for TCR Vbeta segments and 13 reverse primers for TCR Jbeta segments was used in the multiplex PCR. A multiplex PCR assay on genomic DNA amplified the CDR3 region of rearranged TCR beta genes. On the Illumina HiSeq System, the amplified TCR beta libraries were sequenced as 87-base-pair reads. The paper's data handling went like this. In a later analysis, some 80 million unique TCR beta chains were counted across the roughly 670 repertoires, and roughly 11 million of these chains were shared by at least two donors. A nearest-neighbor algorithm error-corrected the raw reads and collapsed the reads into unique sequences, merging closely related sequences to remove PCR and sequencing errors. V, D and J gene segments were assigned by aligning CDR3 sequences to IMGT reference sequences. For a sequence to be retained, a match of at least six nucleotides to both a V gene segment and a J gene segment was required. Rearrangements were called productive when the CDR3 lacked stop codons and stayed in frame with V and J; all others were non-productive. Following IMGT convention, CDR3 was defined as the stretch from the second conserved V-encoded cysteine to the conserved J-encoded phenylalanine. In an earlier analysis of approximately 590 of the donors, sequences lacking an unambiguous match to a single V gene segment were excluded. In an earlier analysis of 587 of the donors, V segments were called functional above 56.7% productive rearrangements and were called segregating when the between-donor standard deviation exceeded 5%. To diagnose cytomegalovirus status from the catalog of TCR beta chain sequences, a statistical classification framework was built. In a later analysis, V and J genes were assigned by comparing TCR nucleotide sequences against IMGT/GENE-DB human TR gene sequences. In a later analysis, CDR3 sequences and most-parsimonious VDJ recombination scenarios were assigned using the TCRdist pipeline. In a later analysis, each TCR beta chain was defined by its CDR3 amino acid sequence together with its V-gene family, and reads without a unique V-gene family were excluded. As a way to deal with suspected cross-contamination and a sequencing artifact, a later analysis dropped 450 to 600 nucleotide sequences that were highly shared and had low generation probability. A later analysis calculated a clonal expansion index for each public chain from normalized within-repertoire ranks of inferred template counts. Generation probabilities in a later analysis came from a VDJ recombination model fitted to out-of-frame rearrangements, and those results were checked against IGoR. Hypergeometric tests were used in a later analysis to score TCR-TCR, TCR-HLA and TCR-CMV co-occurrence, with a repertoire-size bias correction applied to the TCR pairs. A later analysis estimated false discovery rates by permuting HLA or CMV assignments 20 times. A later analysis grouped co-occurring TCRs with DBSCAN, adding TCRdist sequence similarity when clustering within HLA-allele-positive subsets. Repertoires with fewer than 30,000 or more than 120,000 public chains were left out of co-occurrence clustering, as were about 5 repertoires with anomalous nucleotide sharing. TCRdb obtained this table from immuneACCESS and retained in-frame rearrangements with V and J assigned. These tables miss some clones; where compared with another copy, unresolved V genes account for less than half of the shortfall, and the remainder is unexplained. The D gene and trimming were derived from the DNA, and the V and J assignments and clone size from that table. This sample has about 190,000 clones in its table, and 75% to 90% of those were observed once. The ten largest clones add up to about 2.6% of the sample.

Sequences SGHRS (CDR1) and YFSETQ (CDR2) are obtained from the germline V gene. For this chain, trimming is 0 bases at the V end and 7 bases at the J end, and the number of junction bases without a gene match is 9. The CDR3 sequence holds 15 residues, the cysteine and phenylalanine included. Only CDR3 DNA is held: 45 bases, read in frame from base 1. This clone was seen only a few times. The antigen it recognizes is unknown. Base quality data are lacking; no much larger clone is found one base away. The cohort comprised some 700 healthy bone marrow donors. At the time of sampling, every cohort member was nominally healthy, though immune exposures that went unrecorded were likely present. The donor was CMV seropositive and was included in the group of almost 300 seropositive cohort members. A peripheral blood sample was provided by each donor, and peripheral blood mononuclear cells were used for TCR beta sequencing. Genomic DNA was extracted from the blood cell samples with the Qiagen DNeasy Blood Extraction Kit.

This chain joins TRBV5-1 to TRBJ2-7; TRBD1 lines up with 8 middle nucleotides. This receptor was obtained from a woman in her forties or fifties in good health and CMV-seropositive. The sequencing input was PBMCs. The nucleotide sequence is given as TGCGCCAGCAGCTTGGGGACCGACAGGGGCGTGGAGCAGTACTTC. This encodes CASSLGTDRGVEQYF.